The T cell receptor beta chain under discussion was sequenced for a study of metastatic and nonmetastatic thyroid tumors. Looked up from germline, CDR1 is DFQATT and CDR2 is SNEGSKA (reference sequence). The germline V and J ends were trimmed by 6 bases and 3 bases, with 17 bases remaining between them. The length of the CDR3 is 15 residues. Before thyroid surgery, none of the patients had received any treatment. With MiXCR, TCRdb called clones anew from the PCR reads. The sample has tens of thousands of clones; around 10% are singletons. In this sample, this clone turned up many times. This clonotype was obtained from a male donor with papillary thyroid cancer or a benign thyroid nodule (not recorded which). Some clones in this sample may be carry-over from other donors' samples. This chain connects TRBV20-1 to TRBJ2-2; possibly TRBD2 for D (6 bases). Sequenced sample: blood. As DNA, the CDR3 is TGCAGTGCCCGGGACTTCCGCGACGACACCGGGGAGCTGTTTTTT. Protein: CSARDFRDDTGELFF.